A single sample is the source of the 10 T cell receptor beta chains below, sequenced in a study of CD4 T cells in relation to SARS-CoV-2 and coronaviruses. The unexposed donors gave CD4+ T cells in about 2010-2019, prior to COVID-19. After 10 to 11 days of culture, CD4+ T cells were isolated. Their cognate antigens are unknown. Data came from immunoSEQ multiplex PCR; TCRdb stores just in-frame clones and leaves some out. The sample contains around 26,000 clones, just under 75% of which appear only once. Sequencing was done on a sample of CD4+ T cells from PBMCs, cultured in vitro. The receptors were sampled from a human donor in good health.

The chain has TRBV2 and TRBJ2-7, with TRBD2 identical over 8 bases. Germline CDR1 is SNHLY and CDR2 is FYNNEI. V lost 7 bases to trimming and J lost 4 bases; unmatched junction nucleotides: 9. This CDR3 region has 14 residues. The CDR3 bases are TGTGCCAGCAACGCCGGGACTAGTAAGTACGAGCAGTACTTC. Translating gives CASNAGTSKYEQYF. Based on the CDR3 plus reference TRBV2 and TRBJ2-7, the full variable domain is EPEVTQTPSHQVTQMGQEVILRCVPISNHLYFYWYRQILGQKVEFLVSFYNNEISEKSEIFDDQFSVERPDGSNFTLKIRSTKLEDSAMYFCASNAGTSKYEQYFGPGTRLTVT.

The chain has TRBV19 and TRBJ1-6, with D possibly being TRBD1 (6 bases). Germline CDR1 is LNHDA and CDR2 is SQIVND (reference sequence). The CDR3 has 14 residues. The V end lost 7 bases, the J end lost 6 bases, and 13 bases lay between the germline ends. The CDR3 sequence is CASTAGQINSPLHF. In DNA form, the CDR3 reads TGTGCCAGTACTGCGGGACAAATTAATTCACCCCTCCACTTT.

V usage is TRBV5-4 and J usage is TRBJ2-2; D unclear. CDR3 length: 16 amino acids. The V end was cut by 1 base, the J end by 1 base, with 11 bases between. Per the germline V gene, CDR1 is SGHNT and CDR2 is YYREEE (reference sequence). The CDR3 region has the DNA TGTGCCAGCAGCTTGAGGCAGCTCGGGAACACCGGGGAGCTGTTTTTT. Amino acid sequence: CASSLRQLGNTGELFF.

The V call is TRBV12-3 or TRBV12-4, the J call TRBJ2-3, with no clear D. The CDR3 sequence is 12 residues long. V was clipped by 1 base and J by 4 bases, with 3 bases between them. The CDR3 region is CASSLVPDTQYF. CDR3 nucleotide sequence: TGTGCCAGCAGTTTAGTTCCAGATACGCAGTATTTT.

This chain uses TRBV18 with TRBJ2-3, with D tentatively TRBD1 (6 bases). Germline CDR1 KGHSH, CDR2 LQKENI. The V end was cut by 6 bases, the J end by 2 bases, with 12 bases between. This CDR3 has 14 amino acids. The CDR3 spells CASSRGQSTDTQYF. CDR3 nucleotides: TGTGCCAGCTCCCGAGGACAGTCCACAGATACGCAGTATTTT.

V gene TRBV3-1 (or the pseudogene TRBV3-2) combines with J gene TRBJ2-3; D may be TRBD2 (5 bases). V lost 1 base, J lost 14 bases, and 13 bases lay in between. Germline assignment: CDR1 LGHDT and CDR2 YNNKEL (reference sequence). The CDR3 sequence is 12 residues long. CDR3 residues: CASSQGERRRYF. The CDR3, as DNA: TGTGCCAGCAGCCAAGGGGAGCGCAGGCGGTATTTT.

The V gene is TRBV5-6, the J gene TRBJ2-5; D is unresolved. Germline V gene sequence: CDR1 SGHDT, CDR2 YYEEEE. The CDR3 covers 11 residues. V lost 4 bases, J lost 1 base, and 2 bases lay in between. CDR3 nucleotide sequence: TGTGCCAGCAGCATCCAAGAGACCCAGTACTTC. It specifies CASSIQETQYF.

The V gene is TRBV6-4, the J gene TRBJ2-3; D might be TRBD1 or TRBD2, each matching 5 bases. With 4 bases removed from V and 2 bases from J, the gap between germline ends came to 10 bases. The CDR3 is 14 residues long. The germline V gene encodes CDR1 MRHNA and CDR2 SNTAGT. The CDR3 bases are TGTGCCAGCAGTGTCGGGACGCCCACAGATACGCAGTATTTT. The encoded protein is CASSVGTPTDTQYF.

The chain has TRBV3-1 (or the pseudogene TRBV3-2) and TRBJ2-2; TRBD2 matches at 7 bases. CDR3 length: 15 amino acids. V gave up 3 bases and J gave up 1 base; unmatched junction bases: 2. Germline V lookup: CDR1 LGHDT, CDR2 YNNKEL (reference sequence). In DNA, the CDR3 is TGTGCCAGCAGCCAGGGACTAAAGAACACCGGGGAGCTGTTTTTT. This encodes CASSQGLKNTGELFF.

CDR3 amino acids: CASSASPASWSATGELFF. The CDR3 bases are TGTGCCAGCAGCGCCTCCCCGGCTAGTTGGTCGGCGACCGGGGAGCTGTTTTTT. The chain links TRBV9 to TRBJ2-2, with D uncertain. Germline V gene data show CDR1 as SGDLS and CDR2 as YYNGEE. The CDR3 has 18 residues. V lost 3 bases and J 5 bases, leaving 23 bases between the germline ends.